Below, one TCR beta chain is given with its context. Its antigen is still unknown. No base qualities exist here, and no much larger clone lies one base off it. In total, 630 or so healthy bone marrow donors made up the cohort. All cohort members were sampled while nominally healthy, although unrecorded immune exposures were likely present. The donor tested CMV seropositive and was one of the 289 seropositive cohort members. Every donor gave a peripheral blood sample, and the peripheral blood mononuclear cells from that sample were used for TCR beta sequencing. Genomic DNA was extracted from the blood cell samples with the Qiagen DNeasy Blood Extraction Kit. This entry comes from a study of cytomegalovirus exposure and HLA in healthy donors (dated by TCRdb to between 2016 and 2019). In terms of the full investigation: According to an earlier analysis of 550 to 700 of the donors, about 180 million T cells yielded 100 million or so unique TCR beta sequences and 250 to 350 Gb of sequence data. Among the approximately 420 genotyped donors, 81% belonged to the genetic ancestry cluster associated with self-reported Caucasian donors. An earlier analysis of around 580 of the donors used high-throughput TCR beta sequencing to judge whether each TCR beta V gene segment behaved as functional or pseudogenic. In a later genetic analysis, genome-wide SNP genotypes for about three fifths of the roughly 670 donors were used, and that subset was treated as a discovery cohort. All discovery cohort repertoires had been generated on a single sequencing platform. High-throughput TCR immunosequencing, statistical association of individual TCRs with disease status, and machine learning were combined to predict cytomegalovirus infection status. Both class I and class II loci were covered by HLA typing, at four-digit resolution. Roughly five DR-DQ haplotypes were handled as single units for association and clustering, since linkage in the cohort was strong. Among 300 to 500 genotyped donors of the cohort, an average of approximately 200,000 unique TCR beta nucleotide sequences was sequenced per donor, of which about 19% were non-productive. The number of typed donors differed by locus: about 620-640 for A, B, C, DRB1 and DQB1; 500 to 550 for DQA1; over 600 for DPA1; and around 490 for DPB1. A later analysis re-examined previously published TCR beta repertoires from just over 650 donors and added high-resolution HLA genotyping to investigate patterns of TCR occurrence. The study aimed to test whether signatures of past pathogen exposure could be identified by cataloging public T cell receptors. Alongside the repertoire data, information on donor age, sex, ethnicity and CMV serostatus was compiled. Around 330 gigabases of sequencing data and roughly 80 million unique TCR sequences made up an early release that covered over 550 HLA-typed donors. Besides the first cohort of approximately 670 subjects, a separate validation cohort made up of 90 to 150 different subjects was used. Rather than drawing on any new phenotypic data, the later analysis identified candidate immune exposures from TCR beta sequences and the way those sequences occurred across donors. The T cell repertoires of around 670 subjects were profiled by immunosequencing and related to cytomegalovirus serostatus.

Library creation used the immunoSEQ multiplex PCR assay. For the multiplex PCR, a mixture combining 60 forward primers for TCR Vbeta segments and 13 reverse primers for TCR Jbeta segments was used. A multiplex PCR assay on genomic DNA amplified the CDR3 region of rearranged TCR beta genes. The amplified TCR beta libraries were sequenced on the Illumina HiSeq System as 87-base-pair reads. The published analysis was carried out like this. In a later analysis, some 80 million unique TCR beta chains were counted across the roughly 610 repertoires, and roughly 11 million of these chains were shared by at least two donors. Raw reads were error-corrected and collapsed into unique sequences with a nearest-neighbor algorithm that merged closely related sequences to remove PCR and sequencing errors. Alignment of CDR3 sequences to IMGT reference sequences was used to assign V, D and J gene segments. Each retained sequence needed at least a six-nucleotide match to both a V gene segment and a J gene segment. Rearrangements were classified as productive when the CDR3 lacked stop codons and remained in frame with V and J, and all other rearrangements were classified as non-productive. Following IMGT convention, CDR3 was defined as the stretch from the second conserved V-encoded cysteine up to the conserved J-encoded phenylalanine. The earlier analysis of 587 of the donors excluded sequences that lacked an unambiguous match to a single V gene segment. An earlier analysis of under 750 of the donors called V segments functional above 56.7% productive rearrangements and segregating when the between-donor standard deviation exceeded 5%. A statistical classification framework was developed to diagnose cytomegalovirus status using the catalog of TCR beta chain sequences. In a later analysis, V and J genes were assigned by comparing TCR nucleotide sequences against IMGT/GENE-DB human TR gene sequences. The TCRdist pipeline was used in a later analysis to assign CDR3 sequences and most-parsimonious VDJ recombination scenarios. In a later analysis, each TCR beta chain was defined by its CDR3 amino acid sequence together with its V-gene family, and reads without a unique V-gene family were excluded. In a later analysis, several hundred highly shared, low-generation-probability nucleotide sequences were removed to address suspected cross-contamination and a sequencing artifact. A later analysis calculated a clonal expansion index for each public chain from normalized within-repertoire ranks of inferred template counts. In a later analysis, generation probabilities were computed using a VDJ recombination model fitted to out-of-frame rearrangements, and the results were checked against IGoR. In a later analysis, hypergeometric tests were used to score TCR-TCR, TCR-HLA and TCR-CMV co-occurrence, with a repertoire-size bias correction applied to TCR pairs. False discovery rates were estimated in a later analysis by permuting HLA or CMV assignments 20 times. In a later analysis, co-occurring TCRs were grouped with DBSCAN, and TCRdist sequence similarity was added when clustering was performed within HLA-allele-positive subsets. Repertoires with fewer than 30,000 or more than 120,000 public chains were left out of co-occurrence clustering, as were about 5 repertoires with anomalous nucleotide sharing. Here the immuneACCESS table is served through TCRdb, limited to in-frame sequences with V and J called. Missing clones are a known gap in these copies; in checked studies unresolved V genes cover under half, and the rest lacks a known reason. The V and J calls and clone size were taken over from that table, and D and trimming were inferred from the DNA. The sample yields under 150,000 clones; 75% to 90% were counted once. The ten most abundant clones make up approximately 6.4% of the sample.

For CDR1 and CDR2, the germline V gene (reference sequence) lists LNHDA and SQIVND. V is shortened by 3 bases, J by 5 bases, and the region joining them spans 9 bases. Reading from cysteine to phenylalanine, the CDR3 counts 13 amino acids. The sequence is cut down to CDR3 DNA, 39 bases in frame from base 1. The full study reports these points: A further reported finding was that TCR beta sequences accurately predicted the HLA-A and HLA-B alleles for most subjects in the first cohort. The authors suggested that the approach could potentially be extended to other disease states and immunological phenotypes. A cluster of highly shared sequence variants was judged likely to represent a technical artifact of the sequencing pipeline. Correlated functional status among segregating V segments might be attributable to linkage disequilibrium, but an unknown experimental factor could not be ruled out. The classifier was reported to diagnose cytomegalovirus status with high specificity and sensitivity in both the original cohort and the validation cohort. According to a later analysis, most CMV-associated TCR beta chains appeared to be HLA-restricted, and the HLA associations seemed to be driven largely by CMV exposure. A later genetic analysis associated a missense DCLRE1C variant with V-gene and J-gene trimming of TCR beta chains, and an independent cohort replicated the association. In vitro tests confirmed that a few of the cytomegalovirus-associated TCR beta chains recognize cytomegalovirus antigens. In a later genetic analysis, fewer N-insertions in productive TCRs were reported among donors in an Asian-associated ancestry cluster than the approximately 670-donor mean. Because some donors lacked HLA typing at each locus, the association tests relied only on the typed subset. This cohort had only TCR beta chains sequenced, and the lack of alpha or paired-chain data limited which features could be detected. When HLA alleles, especially DR and DQ, strongly co-occurred, TCR associations were difficult to assign to individual alleles. Some IMGT-functional V segments, including TRBV6-2 and TRBV6-3, could not be distinguished by the 87-base-pair reads and were therefore excluded. According to a later analysis, TCR association rates differed among HLA loci, with DRB1 alleles showing the most associated TCRs and HLA-C alleles showing the fewest. A later analysis reported that several top co-occurrence clusters appeared linked to parvovirus B19, influenza, CMV and Epstein-Barr virus. A later analysis found that HLA-associated TCR beta chains were more clonally expanded and had lower generation probabilities than equally common non-associated chains. The study listed approximately 160 TCR beta chains as associated with cytomegalovirus. Presence/absence analyses assumed roughly uniform sequencing depth across donors, an assumption that may not hold. In an earlier analysis of approximately 590 of the donors, most TCR beta V segments appeared in productive rearrangements about 87% or about 30% of the time, broadly matching IMGT annotations. While some public TCRs were present in many individuals, most TCR sequences turned up only very rarely across donors. A later analysis associated some 17,000 TCR beta sequences with specific HLA alleles at a false discovery rate of 0.05. For the cohort, immune exposure information was limited to CMV serostatus. The earlier analysis of 587 of the donors excluded fewer than 20 rarely observed V segments, including chromosome 9 orphons, because counts were too low.

The clonotype was recovered from a woman aged 25 to 39 in good health and CMV-seropositive. Sequenced sample: PBMCs. Here the chain combines TRBV19 and TRBJ2-3, with the D gene too uncertain to name. CDR3 protein: CASSIPGGDTQYF. The DNA reads TGTGCCAGTAGTATCCCCGGCGGAGATACGCAGTATTTT.